One sample yielded the 18 T cell receptor beta chains listed below, sequenced in a study of blood T cell repertoires in COVID-19. TCRdb's table, derived via immunoSEQ multiplex PCR, lists solely in-frame clones and lacks some. The sample lists 25,000 to 35,000 clones; roughly 80% were seen once. Sample: peripheral blood. The receptors derive from a man aged 70 or older with active COVID-19.

The V and J genes are TRBV19 and TRBJ1-2; tentatively, D is TRBD1 (6 bases). Germline V gene lookup returns CDR1 LNHDA and CDR2 SQIVND (reference sequence). The CDR3 spans 14 residues. Deletions cut 4 bases from V and 3 bases from J, with 12 bases between. The CDR3 DNA follows: TGTGCCAGTAGTACAGGACAGTATTACTATGGCTACACCTTC. This encodes CASSTGQYYYGYTF.

This chain connects TRBV28 to TRBJ1-5; no firm D call. Per germline, CDR1 MDHEN and CDR2 SYDVKM. The CDR3 covers 12 residues. V was shortened by 6 bases and J by 6 bases, with 9 bases between the two germline ends. For the CDR3, the DNA is TGTGCCAGCAGGGTGGGGAGTCAGCCCCAGCATTTT. Its translation is CASRVGSQPQHF.

This CDR3 reads CASSLDYRGPQHF. The DNA for the CDR3 is TGTGCCAGCAGCTTAGACTACAGGGGTCCCCAGCATTTT. The chain employs TRBV11-2 and TRBJ1-5; 7 bases align to TRBD1. Germline trimming cut 0 bases from V and 10 bases from J; bases unmatched to any gene: 3. The CDR3 consists of 13 residues. Per germline, CDR1 SGHAT and CDR2 FQNNGV.

A few counts support this clone. The J gene is TRBJ1-1, the V gene TRBV11-2; D is possibly TRBD1 (5 bases). Germline loops: CDR1 SGHAT, CDR2 FQNNGV. V lost 3 bases to trimming and J lost 7 bases, with 9 bases between them. The CDR3 runs 12 residues. CDR3 bases: TGTGCCAGCAGCTTGGTCAGGGTTGAAGCTTTCTTT. Translating gives CASSLVRVEAFF.

The chain is built from TRBV5-8 and TRBJ1-6, with 8 bases lining up with TRBD1. The CDR3 totals 14 residues. Germline loops: CDR1 SGHTS, CDR2 YDEGEE. Trimming at V came to 0 bases and at J to 9 bases, leaving 2 bases not matched to a gene. CDR3 residues: CASSLVQGASPLHF. DNA for the CDR3: TGTGCCAGCAGCTTGGTGCAGGGGGCTTCACCCCTCCACTTT.

The chain carries TRBV5-1 and TRBJ1-1; TRBD1 matches at 7 bases. In germline, CDR1 is SGHRS, CDR2 YFSETQ. The CDR3 length is 17 residues. With V trimmed by 3 bases and J by 0 bases, 11 bases remained unmatched. Written as DNA, the CDR3 is TGCGCCAGCAGCTCCACTCGAGGGGGCGTGATGAACACTGAAGCTTTCTTT. As protein: CASSSTRGGVMNTEAFF.

The chain is built from TRBV5-1 and TRBJ2-3; TRBD2 matches 10 bases. Germline assignment: CDR1 SGHRS and CDR2 YFSETQ. Trimming removed 4 bases from V and 5 bases from J; junction bases left unmatched: 10. This CDR3 comprises 16 residues. Here the CDR3 DNA reads TGCGCCAGCAGCCATGAGCGGGGGGGCCGGGGAGATACGCAGTATTTT. It specifies CASSHERGGRGDTQYF.

This sequence joins TRBV5-6 and TRBJ1-2; D remains ambiguous. Germline assignment: CDR1 SGHDT and CDR2 YYEEEE. This CDR3 spans 14 amino acids. V lost 0 bases, J lost 2 bases, and 8 bases lay in between. CDR3 sequence reads: CASSLGRENYGYTF. The CDR3 nucleotides are TGTGCCAGCAGCTTGGGGAGGGAGAACTATGGCTACACCTTC.

The V gene is TRBV7-3, the J gene TRBJ2-3; no clear D gene. Trimming shortened V by 3 bases and J by 2 bases, and 12 bases separated the two germline ends. The CDR3 covers 15 residues. The germline V gene encodes CDR1 SGHTA and CDR2 FQGTGA. CDR3 amino acids: CASSFRSAYTDTQYF. Here the CDR3 DNA reads TGTGCCAGCAGCTTCCGGAGTGCCTACACAGATACGCAGTATTTT.

The genes are TRBV28 and TRBJ2-7; D is perhaps TRBD1 (6 bases). Trimming pared 7 bases from V and 3 bases from J, leaving 22 bases between. The CDR3 runs 16 residues. Per the germline V gene, CDR1 is MDHEN and CDR2 is SYDVKM. Here the CDR3 DNA reads TGTGCCAGCACCCGGTCAGGGGCCCCAGCATTCTACGAGCAGTACTTC. Translation: CASTRSGAPAFYEQYF.

This chain connects TRBV7-3 to TRBJ2-2; D is perhaps TRBD1 (6 bases). This CDR3 contains 15 residues. Germline CDR1 and CDR2: SGHTA and FQGTGA. V was cut by 2 bases and J by 2 bases, with 9 bases left in between. The CDR3: CASSLGQLNTGELFF. CDR3 sequence (DNA): TGTGCCAGCAGCTTAGGACAGTTAAACACCGGGGAGCTGTTTTTT.

The chain joins TRBV7-9 to TRBJ2-2; 10 bases map to TRBD2. Germline V lookup: CDR1 SEHNR, CDR2 FQNEAQ (reference sequence). This CDR3 contains 17 residues. V shed 5 bases and J 4 bases; nucleotides not matched to a gene: 10. Written as DNA, the CDR3 is TGTGCCAGCAGCCCCTATAGGGGACTAGCGTCCACCGGGGAGCTGTTTTTT. Its protein is CASSPYRGLASTGELFF.

The chain employs TRBV27 and TRBJ2-3; TRBD2 aligns across 12 bases. Germline values: CDR1 MNHEY, CDR2 SMNVEV (reference sequence). After removal of 2 bases from V and 2 bases from J, the junction contained 11 bases not matched to a gene. The CDR3 is made up of 19 amino acids. The CDR3 coding sequence is TGTGCCAGCAGTTTACTAGCGGGGGGGCGGCACCGCCCCACAGATACGCAGTATTTT. Translating gives CASSLLAGGRHRPTDTQYF.

The rearrangement links TRBV10-2 to TRBJ1-3; D might be TRBD1 (5 bases). Germline V lookup: CDR1 WSHSY, CDR2 SAAADI. This CDR3 is 14 amino acids long. Trimming took 4 bases from V and 4 from J, leaving 11 bases between them. The CDR3 nucleotides are TGCGCCAGCAGTGCAAGGGGAAAGGGAAACACCATATATTTT. Encoded protein: CASSARGKGNTIYF.

The CDR3 spells CSVERDRGRETQYF. In DNA form, the CDR3 reads TGCAGCGTTGAAAGGGACAGGGGTCGGGAGACCCAGTACTTC. The chain combines TRBV29-1 with TRBJ2-5; 10 bases line up with TRBD1. From germline, CDR1 is SQVTM and CDR2 ANQGSEA. The V and J ends lost 2 bases and 5 bases, in that order; junction bases with no gene match: 5. The CDR3 runs to 14 residues.

The chain combines TRBV7-2 with TRBJ1-2, with 8 bases fitting TRBD1. V lost 2 bases to trimming and J lost 4 bases; unmatched junction nucleotides: 6. This CDR3 has 15 amino acids. The V gene's germline CDR1 is SGHTA and CDR2 FQGNSA. The CDR3 region has the DNA TGTGCCAGCAGCTTAATGAACACAGGGGGCTATGGCTACACCTTC. It encodes CASSLMNTGGYGYTF.

As DNA, the CDR3 is TGTGCCATCAGTCCAGGGCTTTTAGACACTGAAGCTTTCTTT. Its protein product is CAISPGLLDTEAFF. This rearrangement joins TRBV10-3 to TRBJ1-1; tentatively, D is TRBD1 (5 bases). The CDR3 totals 14 residues. The germline CDR1 and CDR2 sequences are ENHRY and SYGVKD. V was clipped by 5 bases and J by 3 bases, with 13 bases between them.

The chain is built from TRBV28 and TRBJ1-6; D not certain. The CDR3 loop spans 11 amino acids. V dropped 3 bases and J dropped 12 bases, with 6 bases sitting between them. The germline V gene encodes CDR1 MDHEN and CDR2 SYDVKM. The CDR3 sequence: CASSFGVPLHF. As DNA, the CDR3 is TGTGCCAGCAGTTTCGGGGTACCCCTCCACTTT.